Presented here are 21 T cell receptor beta chains from one specimen sequenced in a study of CD8 T cells in ankylosing spondylitis. Study results and limitations: Roughly 8 highly homologous variants formed a TCR beta motif that appeared characteristic of ankylosing spondylitis blood.

TCRdb re-analysed the 5' RACE reads in MiXCR, keeping a single row per CDR3 protein. The sample holds over 450,000 distinct CDR3 sequences, roughly 13% seen once. Their antigen targets remain unknown. The sequencing sample was made of blood, either unsorted or a sorted T cell fraction (not recorded which). The receptors were sampled from a male donor with ankylosing spondylitis.

This clonotype showed up just a few times. The chain recombines TRBV29-1 with TRBJ2-3, with 8 bases fitting TRBD2. CDR1 and CDR2 from the germline V gene are SQVTM and ANQGSEA. V shed 4 bases and J 1 base; nucleotides not matched to a gene: 7. The CDR3 has 15 residues. The CDR3 DNA follows: TGCAGCGTTGGTCCAGCGGGAGTGGGCACAGATACGCAGTATTTT. This translates into CSVGPAGVGTDTQYF.

CDR3 bases: TGTGCCAGCAGCGTAGGGACAGGGACCTACGAGCAGTACTTC. Protein: CASSVGTGTYEQYF. The chain has TRBV9 and TRBJ2-7, with 8 bases identical to TRBD1. Trimming took 0 bases from V and 2 from J; bases not matched to a gene: 1. The germline gives CDR1 SGDLS, CDR2 YYNGEE. The CDR3 is made up of 14 amino acids.

This clonotype showed up just a few times. This chain links TRBV7-8 with TRBJ2-7, with D perhaps matching TRBD1 (6 bases). Trimming pared 5 bases from V and 2 bases from J, leaving 16 bases between. Germline V gene data show CDR1 as SGHVS and CDR2 as FQNEAQ. The CDR3 sequence is 15 residues long. Written as DNA, the CDR3 is TGTGCCAGCAGCGAAGAGGGGACACTTACCTACGAGCAGTACTTC. Protein: CASSEEGTLTYEQYF.

This clonotype was found many times. V and J are TRBV6-1 and TRBJ1-1; 7 bases fit TRBD1. The germline V gene has CDR1 MNHNS and CDR2 SASEGT. This CDR3 is 13 amino acids long. V was clipped by 6 bases and J by 5 bases; unmatched bases: 6. DNA for the CDR3: TGTGCCAGCAGCCAAGGGGGCAAGACTGAAGCTTTCTTT. It encodes CASSQGGKTEAFF.

This clonotype was seen more than once but under ten times. This chain connects TRBV5-1 to TRBJ2-5; TRBD1 might be the D (6 bases). Germline V gene data show CDR1 as SGHRS and CDR2 as YFSETQ. The V end was cut by 4 bases, the J end by 2 bases, with 12 bases between. The CDR3 consists of 14 residues. The CDR3 region is CASSPAGEQETQYF. The CDR3 region has the DNA TGCGCCAGCAGCCCGGCAGGGGAACAAGAGACCCAGTACTTC.

The rearrangement links TRBV7-2 to TRBJ2-5; the D gene is possibly TRBD1 (6 bases). The germline V and J ends were trimmed by 5 bases and 6 bases, with 16 bases remaining between them. CDR1 and CDR2 from the germline V gene are SGHTA and FQGNSA. The CDR3 sequence is 14 residues long. This CDR3 is CASSPEQGLKTQYF. DNA for the CDR3: TGTGCCAGCAGCCCAGAACAGGGTTTAAAGACCCAGTACTTC.

Only a few counts were recorded for this clonotype. The chain uses TRBV10-2 and TRBJ2-1, with D perhaps TRBD1 (5 bases). V shed 0 bases and J shed 7 bases, with 13 bases lying between them. CDR3 length: 15 amino acids. Germline CDR1 is WSHSY and CDR2 is SAAADI. The CDR3 spells CASSESARGWNEQFF. DNA for the CDR3: TGCGCCAGCAGTGAGTCGGCTAGGGGTTGGAATGAGCAGTTCTTC.

The count of this clonotype is one. The CDR3 loop reads CASSLLIRAETQYF. The CDR3 bases are TGTGCCAGCAGCTTACTAATCAGGGCGGAGACCCAGTACTTC. J is TRBJ2-5 and V is TRBV11-3, with a possible D match to TRBD1 (5 bases). The CDR3 contains 14 residues. V was trimmed by 2 bases and J by 5 bases, leaving 12 bases between them. Per the germline V gene, CDR1 is SGHNT and CDR2 is YENEEA.

V is TRBV24-1 and J is TRBJ2-6; D is possibly TRBD1 or TRBD2 (5 bases each). Germline-derived CDR1 and CDR2 are KGHDR and SFDVKD. There are 18 residues in the CDR3. V was pared by 3 bases and J by 2 bases, with 16 bases between. The CDR3 DNA sequence: TGTGCCACCAGTGATGGGGACGGCCTTACCCCTGGGGCCAACGTCCTGACTTTC. Translation gives CATSDGDGLTPGANVLTF.

This clonotype was detected a few times. This chain joins TRBV12-3 or TRBV12-4 and TRBJ2-3; TRBD2 aligns across 13 bases. The V gene end was trimmed by 3 bases and the J gene end by 2 bases; junction bases not matched to a gene: 11. The CDR3 spans 19 residues. The CDR3 spells CASSLGLAGPNQNTDTQYF. CDR3 coding DNA: TGTGCCAGCAGTTTGGGACTAGCGGGGCCTAATCAAAACACAGATACGCAGTATTTT.

J is TRBJ2-3 and V is TRBV4-1; the D is unclear. The CDR3 is made up of 15 amino acids. From germline, CDR1 is MGHRA and CDR2 YSYEKL. V lost 0 bases to trimming and J lost 4 bases, with 11 bases between them. CDR3 residues: CASSQEWANPDTQYF. The CDR3 nucleotides are TGCGCCAGCAGCCAAGAATGGGCAAACCCAGATACGCAGTATTTT.

The sample holds many counts of this clonotype. The chain combines TRBV5-1 with TRBJ2-1; the match to TRBD2 covers 8 bases. V gave up 1 base and J gave up 0 bases; unmatched junction bases: 3. This CDR3 has 16 residues. Germline assignment: CDR1 SGHRS and CDR2 YFSETQ. CDR3 sequence: CASSLISGASYNEQFF. The CDR3 DNA sequence: TGCGCCAGCAGCTTGATTAGCGGGGCCTCCTACAATGAGCAGTTCTTC. The whole variable domain, remainder taken from reference TRBV5-1 and TRBJ2-1, is KAGVTQTPRYLIKTRGQQVTLSCSPISGHRSVSWYQQTPGQGLQFLFEYFSETQRNKGNFPGRFSGRQFSNSRSEMNVSTLELGDSALYLCASSLISGASYNEQFFGPGTRLTVL.

This clonotype was detected many times. This rearrangement joins TRBV11-2 to TRBJ2-7, with 7 bases fitting TRBD2. CDR1 and CDR2 (germline): SGHAT, FQNNGV. CDR3 length equals 15 residues. Losses at the gene ends were 5 bases for V and 4 bases for J; bases not matched to a gene: 11. The CDR3 here is CASSRLANQGYEQYV. The DNA of the CDR3 is TGTGCCAGCAGCCGACTAGCAAATCAGGGTTACGAGCAGTACGTC.

Many counts were recorded for this clonotype. This sequence joins TRBV12-3 or TRBV12-4 and TRBJ2-7; 11 positions match TRBD2. The CDR3 totals 14 residues. J lost 3 bases, V lost 6 bases, and 4 bases had no gene match. The CDR3 spells CASSPGLAGYEQYV. The CDR3, as DNA: TGTGCCAGCAGCCCCGGACTAGCGGGCTACGAGCAGTACGTC.

Only a few counts were recorded for this clonotype. J is TRBJ2-7 and V is TRBV7-9; unclear D gene. Trimming removed 8 bases at V and 2 bases at J, with 10 bases between. Germline CDR1 and CDR2: SEHNR and FQNEAQ (reference sequence). This CDR3 is 12 amino acids long. The CDR3 nucleotides read TGTGCCAGCTCTGCAACAGCCTACGAGCAGTACTTC. It is translated as CASSATAYEQYF.

V usage is TRBV14 and J usage is TRBJ2-1; 7 nucleotides agree with TRBD1. CDR1 and CDR2 from the germline V gene are SGHDN and FVKESK. This CDR3 region has 14 residues. The V segment lost 8 bases and the J segment 4 bases; nucleotides outside the gene matches: 8. In nucleotides, the CDR3 is TGTGCCAGCCAAGCGGACAGGACATACAATGAGCAGTTCTTC. Amino acids: CASQADRTYNEQFF.

This clonotype was counted between two and nine times. The chain combines TRBV20-1 with TRBJ2-1, with 13 bases that match TRBD2. The V gene's germline CDR1 is DFQATT and CDR2 SNEGSKA (reference sequence). Trimming took 6 bases from V and 1 from J; bases not matched to a gene: 18. The CDR3 totals 20 residues. The CDR3: CSAPEGLAGTVSLSYNEQFF. In nucleotides, the CDR3 is TGCAGTGCACCGGAGGGACTAGCGGGAACTGTATCCTTGTCCTACAATGAGCAGTTCTTC.

CDR3: CASSSWGRTSGRDTGELFF. As DNA, the CDR3 is TGTGCCAGCAGCTCGTGGGGCAGGACTAGCGGGAGGGACACCGGGGAGCTGTTTTTT. The V and J genes are TRBV13 and TRBJ2-2; 15 bases are shared with TRBD2. V trimming: 4 bases; J trimming: 3 bases; junction bases outside the gene matches: 9. This CDR3 spans 19 amino acids. Germline CDR1 reads PRHDT; CDR2 reads FYEKMQ (reference sequence).

At least ten counts were recorded for this clonotype. The DNA for the CDR3 is TGTGCCAGCAGTCGCGTGCGAGGGGGATCCTACGAGCAGTACTTC. Translated, it gives CASSRVRGGSYEQYF. The rearrangement uses TRBV2 and TRBJ2-7, with a tentative D call TRBD1 (6 bases). The V end was cut by 5 bases, the J end by 1 base, with 15 bases between. Germline CDR1 and CDR2: SNHLY and FYNNEI. The CDR3 has 15 residues.

A word on this clonotype: One end of the junction varies from germline; a read error may be responsible. The rearrangement joins TRBV24-1 to TRBJ1-2, with D perhaps matching TRBD1 (6 bases). CDR1 and CDR2 (germline): KGHDR, SFDVKD. CDR3 length: 13 residues. This chain's CDR3 is CATSGLTGYGYTF. CDR3 nucleotides: TGTGCCACCAGTGGTTTGACAGGTTATGGCTACACCTTC.

This clonotype appeared a few times. The chain couples TRBV7-2 to TRBJ2-5; no clear D gene. The length of the CDR3 is 15 residues. Germline V lookup: CDR1 SGHTA, CDR2 FQGNSA. Trimming shortened V by 2 bases and J by 1 base, and 11 bases separated the two germline ends. The CDR3 spells CASSLQTASQETQYF. The CDR3 DNA reads as TGTGCCAGCAGCTTACAAACAGCCAGCCAAGAGACCCAGTACTTC.